These 16 T cell receptor beta chains share one sample of origin, sequenced in a study of beta chain features in type 1 diabetes. Of the isolated RNA, all was reverse transcribed, and so the sequenced material was expressed TCRB transcripts. The table came from immunoSEQ multiplex PCR; TCRdb's copy has only in-frame clones and leaves some out. The table includes around 650,000 clones, 9.5% to 15% detected once. Their antigens are not known. General observations from the study: Type 1 diabetes patients had TCRB CDR3s that were shorter (moderately but significantly so) in all four CD4+ subsets.

Material: naive CD4+ T cells from blood. These TCRs come from a man aged 25-40 years with type 1 diabetes.

This clone has a handful of counts. The chain joins TRBV5-1 to TRBJ1-5; D is possibly TRBD1 (5 bases). The CDR3 is made up of 16 amino acids. Germline CDR1 reads SGHRS; CDR2 reads YFSETQ. V dropped 4 bases and J dropped 2 bases, with 16 bases sitting between them. CDR3 in amino acids: CASSPGLPGGNQPQHF. Here the CDR3 DNA reads TGCGCCAGCAGCCCGGGACTGCCGGGGGGCAATCAGCCCCAGCATTTT.

The V gene is TRBV11-3, the J gene TRBJ2-3; D unresolved. In germline, CDR1 is SGHNT, CDR2 YENEEA. Trimming cost V 0 bases and J 1 base, with 8 bases left between them. This CDR3 contains 15 residues. The chain's CDR3 is CASSLDQPGTDTQYF. In DNA, the CDR3 is TGTGCCAGCAGCTTAGATCAGCCAGGCACAGATACGCAGTATTTT.

The chain is built from TRBV10-3 and TRBJ2-1, with a weak D call TRBD1 (6 bases). CDR1 ENHRY and CDR2 SYGVKD come from the germline V gene. Trimming took off 10 bases at V and 4 bases at J, with 14 bases between the two ends. This CDR3 contains 13 residues. CDR3 residues: CATRTAEYNEQFF. The CDR3 nucleotides read TGTGCCACCAGGACAGCAGAGTACAATGAGCAGTTCTTC.

This clone has only a few counts. At the DNA level, this CDR3 is encoded by other sequences in the same sample as well. The chain employs TRBV7-2 and TRBJ1-3; the D is unclear. The CDR3 extends over 15 amino acids. Germline lookup yields CDR1 SGHTA and CDR2 FQGNSA. Trimming left V 1 base short and J 0 bases short, with 7 bases between. CDR3 sequence (DNA): TGTGCCAGCAGCTTAGGAGGGAGCTCTGGAAACACCATATATTTT. Protein product: CASSLGGSSGNTIYF.

This clone was counted between two and nine times. The J gene is TRBJ1-4, the V gene TRBV29-1; no clear D gene. The CDR3 has 13 amino acids. Germline V gene lookup returns CDR1 SQVTM and CDR2 ANQGSEA. V was pared by 5 bases and J by 0 bases, with 7 bases between. The CDR3 is CSVIGATNEKLFF. DNA for the CDR3: TGCAGCGTTATCGGAGCAACTAATGAAAAACTGTTTTTT. Combining the CDR3 with reference TRBV29-1 and TRBJ1-4 gives the whole variable domain SAVISQKPSRDICQRGTSLTIQCQVDSQVTMMFWYRQQPGQSLTLIATANQGSEATYESGFVIDKFPISRPNLTFSTLTVSNMSPEDSSIYLCSVIGATNEKLFFGSGTQLSVL.

V usage is TRBV15 and J usage is TRBJ2-2; 9 nucleotides agree with TRBD2. CDR1 LNHNV and CDR2 YYDKDF come from the germline V gene (reference sequence). Trimming took 5 bases from V and 1 from J; bases not matched to a gene: 5. This CDR3 spans 16 amino acids. The CDR3 here is CATSHGLAQNTGELFF. CDR3 DNA: TGTGCCACCAGCCATGGACTAGCGCAGAACACCGGGGAGCTGTTTTTT.

The V call is TRBV7-9, the J call TRBJ2-5; a weak D match, TRBD1 (7 bases). Germline assignment: CDR1 SEHNR and CDR2 FQNEAQ (reference sequence). CDR3 length equals 16 residues. Trimming took off 1 base at V and 1 base at J, with 13 bases between the two ends. CDR3 loop: CASSLGQGGVQETQYF. The CDR3 DNA reads TGTGCCAGCAGCTTAGGCCAGGGGGGTGTCCAAGAGACCCAGTACTTC.

The J gene is TRBJ1-3, the V gene TRBV15; D is uncertain. Germline V lookup: CDR1 LNHNV, CDR2 YYDKDF (reference sequence). The CDR3 sequence is 15 residues long. The V end was cut by 1 base, the J end by 4 bases, with 11 bases between. The CDR3 reads CATSRGAVPGNTIYF. In nucleotides, the CDR3 is TGTGCCACCAGCAGAGGCGCAGTACCAGGAAACACCATATATTTT.

CDR3 protein: CASSQDRGNEKLFF. As DNA, the CDR3 is TGTGCCAGCAGTCAGGACAGGGGGAATGAAAAACTGTTTTTT. This chain joins TRBV6-6 and TRBJ1-4; TRBD1 aligns across 10 bases. The CDR3 has 14 residues. In germline, CDR1 is MNHNY, CDR2 SVGAGI (reference sequence). V lost 5 bases to trimming and J lost 5 bases; unmatched junction nucleotides: 2.

V is TRBV6-5 and J is TRBJ2-7; the D gene is possibly TRBD1 (5 bases). Germline CDR1 reads MNHEY; CDR2 reads SVGAGI. The V end was cut by 0 bases, the J end by 3 bases, with 12 bases between. The CDR3 sequence is 15 residues long. CDR3 residues: CASSYSTVASYEQYF. CDR3 nucleotide sequence: TGTGCCAGCAGTTACTCGACAGTAGCCAGCTACGAGCAGTACTTC.

J is TRBJ2-7 and V is TRBV5-6; D tentatively reads TRBD1 or TRBD2 (5 bases each). V was shortened by 4 bases and J by 4 bases, with 12 bases between the two germline ends. Germline V lookup: CDR1 SGHDT, CDR2 YYEEEE. The CDR3 is 13 residues long. In DNA, the CDR3 is TGTGCCAGCAGCCGGGACCCCCTTTACGAGCAGTACTTC. Translated, it gives CASSRDPLYEQYF.

V and J are TRBV10-3 and TRBJ2-7; 9 nucleotides agree with TRBD2. Germline loops: CDR1 ENHRY, CDR2 SYGVKD. Trimming cost V 6 bases and J 0 bases; bases outside gene matches: 6. The CDR3 spans 15 residues. The CDR3 sequence: CAISLSAGGSYEQYF. The CDR3 nucleotides read TGTGCCATCAGCCTTTCAGCGGGGGGCTCCTACGAGCAGTACTTC.

The chain couples TRBV18 to TRBJ1-2, with D hard to call. The CDR3 consists of 15 residues. The ends were cut back, 0 bases at V and 2 bases at J, with 10 bases in the middle. The germline V gene has CDR1 KGHSH and CDR2 LQKENI. DNA of the CDR3: TGTGCCAGCTCACCACCGCAAGTGACCAACTATGGCTACACCTTC. Its translation is CASSPPQVTNYGYTF.

This clone has more than one count but fewer than ten. The rearrangement joins TRBV7-9 to TRBJ1-5; D might be TRBD1 (6 bases). Looked up from germline, CDR1 is SEHNR and CDR2 is FQNEAQ (reference sequence). Trimming removed 5 bases at V and 0 bases at J, with 11 bases between. The length of the CDR3 is 15 residues. The CDR3 nucleotides read TGTGCCAGCAGCCAGGGGTCATATAGCAATCAGCCCCAGCATTTT. It specifies CASSQGSYSNQPQHF.

In this sample, this clone turned up a few times. J is TRBJ1-2 and V is TRBV6-5, with D possibly TRBD1 on 5 matching bases. The CDR3 totals 14 residues. Between the trimmed V and J ends, which lost 0 bases and 6 bases, there was a span of 11 bases. Germline CDR1 reads MNHEY; CDR2 reads SVGAGI. CDR3 sequence reads: CASSYSNRLDGYTF. The CDR3 region has the DNA TGTGCCAGCAGTTACTCGAACAGGCTCGATGGCTACACCTTC.

This clone showed up just a few times. The chain has TRBV9 and TRBJ2-7; TRBD2 agrees at 10 bases. The CDR3 totals 18 residues. J was trimmed by 3 bases and V by 0 bases; bases with no gene match: 12. The germline gives CDR1 SGDLS, CDR2 YYNGEE. CDR3 nucleotide sequence: TGTGCCAGCAGCGTAGCACCGGCTAGCGGGGGAGCTATCTACGAGCAGTACTTC. Translation gives CASSVAPASGGAIYEQYF.